This T cell receptor beta chain is drawn from a study of radiotherapy plus CTLA-4 blockade in lung cancer. Study outcomes and limitations: Expansion in blood of tumor-derived TCR clones was seen after radiotherapy plus ipilimumab. Alongside interferon-beta, early blood T cell clone dynamics were reportedly the best predictor of response.

As regards this clone: Its antigen is undetermined.

Sequenced by immunoSEQ multiplex PCR; TCRdb stores in-frame clones only, minus some. Among 50,000 or so clones listed, approximately 79% were seen once. V was trimmed by 6 bases and J by 4 bases, leaving 16 bases between them. Germline CDR1 WSHSY, CDR2 SAAADI. This CDR3 is 14 amino acids long. The receptor's source is a human donor with non-small cell lung cancer who had stable disease on radiotherapy plus ipilimumab. This sample comprised peripheral blood, obtained from a patient treated with radiotherapy plus ipilimumab. The J gene is TRBJ2-7, the V gene TRBV10-2, with D maybe TRBD1 (5 bases). The CDR3 is CASSLTALGYEQYF. The CDR3 DNA is TGCGCCAGCAGCTTGACAGCTTTGGGTTACGAGCAGTACTTC.